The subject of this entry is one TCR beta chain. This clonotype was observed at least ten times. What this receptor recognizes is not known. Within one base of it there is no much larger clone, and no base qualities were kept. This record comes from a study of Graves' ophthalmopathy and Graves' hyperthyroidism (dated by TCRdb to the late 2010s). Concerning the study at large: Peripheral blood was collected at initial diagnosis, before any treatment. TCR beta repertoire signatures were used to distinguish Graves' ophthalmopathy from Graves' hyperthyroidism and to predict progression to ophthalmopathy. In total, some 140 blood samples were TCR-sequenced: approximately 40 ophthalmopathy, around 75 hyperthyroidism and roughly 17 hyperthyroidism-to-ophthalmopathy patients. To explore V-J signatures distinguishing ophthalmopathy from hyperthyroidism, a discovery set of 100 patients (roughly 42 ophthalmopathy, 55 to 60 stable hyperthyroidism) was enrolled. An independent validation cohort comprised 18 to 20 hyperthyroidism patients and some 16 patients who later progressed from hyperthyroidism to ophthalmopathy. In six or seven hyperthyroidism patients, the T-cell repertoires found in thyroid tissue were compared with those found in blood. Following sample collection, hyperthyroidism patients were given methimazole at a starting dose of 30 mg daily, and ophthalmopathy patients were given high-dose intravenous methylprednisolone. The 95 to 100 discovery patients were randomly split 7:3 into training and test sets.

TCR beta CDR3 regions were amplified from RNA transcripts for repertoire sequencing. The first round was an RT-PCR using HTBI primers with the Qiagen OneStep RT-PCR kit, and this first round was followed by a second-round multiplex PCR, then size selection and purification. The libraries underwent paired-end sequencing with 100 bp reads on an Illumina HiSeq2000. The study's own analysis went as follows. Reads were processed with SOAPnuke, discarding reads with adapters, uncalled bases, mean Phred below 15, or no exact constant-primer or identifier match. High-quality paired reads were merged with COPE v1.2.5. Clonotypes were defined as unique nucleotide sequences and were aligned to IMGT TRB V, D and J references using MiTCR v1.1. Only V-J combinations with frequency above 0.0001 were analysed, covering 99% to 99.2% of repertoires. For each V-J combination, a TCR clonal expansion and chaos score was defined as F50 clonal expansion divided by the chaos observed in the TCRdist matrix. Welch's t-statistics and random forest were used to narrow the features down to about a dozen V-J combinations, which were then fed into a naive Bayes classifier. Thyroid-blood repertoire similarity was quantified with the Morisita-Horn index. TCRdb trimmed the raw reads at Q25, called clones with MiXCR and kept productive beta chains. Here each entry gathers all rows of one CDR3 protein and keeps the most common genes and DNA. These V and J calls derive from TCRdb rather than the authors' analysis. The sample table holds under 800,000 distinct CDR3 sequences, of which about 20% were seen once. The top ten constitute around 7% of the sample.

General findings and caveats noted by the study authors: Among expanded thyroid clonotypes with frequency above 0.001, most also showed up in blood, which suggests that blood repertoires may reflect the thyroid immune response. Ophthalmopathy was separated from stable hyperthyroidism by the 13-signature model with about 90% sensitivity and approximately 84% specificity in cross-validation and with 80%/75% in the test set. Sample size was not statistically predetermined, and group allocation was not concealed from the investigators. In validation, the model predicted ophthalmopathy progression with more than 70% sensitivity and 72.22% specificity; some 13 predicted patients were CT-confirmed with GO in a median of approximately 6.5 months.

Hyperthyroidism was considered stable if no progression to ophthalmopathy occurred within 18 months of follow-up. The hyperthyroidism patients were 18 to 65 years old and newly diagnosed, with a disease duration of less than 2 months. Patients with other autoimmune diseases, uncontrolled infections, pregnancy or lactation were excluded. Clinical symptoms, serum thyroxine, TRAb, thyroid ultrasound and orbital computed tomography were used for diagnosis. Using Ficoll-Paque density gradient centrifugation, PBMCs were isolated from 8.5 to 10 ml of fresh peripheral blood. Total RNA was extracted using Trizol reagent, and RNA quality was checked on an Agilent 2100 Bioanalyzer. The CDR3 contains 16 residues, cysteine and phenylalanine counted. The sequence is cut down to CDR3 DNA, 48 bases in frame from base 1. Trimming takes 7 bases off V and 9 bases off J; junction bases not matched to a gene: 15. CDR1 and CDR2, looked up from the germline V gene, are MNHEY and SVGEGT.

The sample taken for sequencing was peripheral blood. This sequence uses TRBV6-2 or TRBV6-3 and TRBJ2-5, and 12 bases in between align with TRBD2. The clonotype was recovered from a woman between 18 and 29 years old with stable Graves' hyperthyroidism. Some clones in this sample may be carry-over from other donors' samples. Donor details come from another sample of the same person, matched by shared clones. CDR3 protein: CASTTPTSGGRIAQYF. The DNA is TGTGCCAGCACCACACCGACTAGCGGGGGACGAATAGCCCAGTACTTC.